This TCR beta chain was found in a study of OX40 agonist ivuxolimab in advanced cancers. The germline V gene encodes CDR1 SGHDT and CDR2 YYEEEE. CDR3 length: 15 amino acids. Between the trimmed V and J ends, which lost 1 base and 1 base, there was a span of 9 bases. TCRdb's copy holds only in-frame clones and misses some; the assay was immunoSEQ multiplex PCR. The table has 70,000 to 75,000 clones, about four fifths seen once. The chain joins TRBV5-6 to TRBJ2-1, with D perhaps TRBD1 (6 bases). Sequenced material: CD4+ or CD8+ T cells sorted from blood, taken in a trial of the OX40 agonist ivuxolimab. This TCR was sampled from an adult with an advanced solid tumor such as melanoma, head and neck, liver or kidney cancer. The CDR3: CASSLPQGSYNEQFF. CDR3 coding DNA: TGTGCCAGCAGCTTGCCCCAGGGGTCCTACAATGAGCAGTTCTTC.